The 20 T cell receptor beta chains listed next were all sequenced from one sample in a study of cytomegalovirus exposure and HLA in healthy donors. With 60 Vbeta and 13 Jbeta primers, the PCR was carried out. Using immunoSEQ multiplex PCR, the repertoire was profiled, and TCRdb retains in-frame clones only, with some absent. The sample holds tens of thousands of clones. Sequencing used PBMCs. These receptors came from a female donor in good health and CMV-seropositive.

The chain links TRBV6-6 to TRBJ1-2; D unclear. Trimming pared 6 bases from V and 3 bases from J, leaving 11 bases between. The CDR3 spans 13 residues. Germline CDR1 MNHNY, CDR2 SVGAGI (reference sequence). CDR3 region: CASSPIGDYGYTF. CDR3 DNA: TGTGCCAGCAGCCCCATCGGAGACTATGGCTACACCTTC.

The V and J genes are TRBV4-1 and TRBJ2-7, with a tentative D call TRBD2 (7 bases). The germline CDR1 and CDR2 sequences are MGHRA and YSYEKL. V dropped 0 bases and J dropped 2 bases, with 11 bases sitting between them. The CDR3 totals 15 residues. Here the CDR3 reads CASSQERGPTYEQYF. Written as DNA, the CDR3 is TGCGCCAGCAGCCAAGAGCGGGGGCCCACCTACGAGCAGTACTTC.

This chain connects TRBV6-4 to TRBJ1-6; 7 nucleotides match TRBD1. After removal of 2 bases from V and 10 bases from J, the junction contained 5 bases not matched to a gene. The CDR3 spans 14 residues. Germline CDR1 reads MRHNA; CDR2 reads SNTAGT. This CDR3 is CASSDGQENSPLHF. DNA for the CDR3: TGTGCCAGCAGTGACGGACAGGAAAACTCACCCCTCCACTTT.

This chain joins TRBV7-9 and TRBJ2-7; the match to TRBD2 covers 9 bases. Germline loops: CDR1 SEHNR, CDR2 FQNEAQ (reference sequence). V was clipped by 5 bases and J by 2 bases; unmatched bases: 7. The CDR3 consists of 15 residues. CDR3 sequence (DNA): TGTGCCAGCAGCCCAATAGCGGGAGCGACCTACGAGCAGTACTTC. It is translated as CASSPIAGATYEQYF.

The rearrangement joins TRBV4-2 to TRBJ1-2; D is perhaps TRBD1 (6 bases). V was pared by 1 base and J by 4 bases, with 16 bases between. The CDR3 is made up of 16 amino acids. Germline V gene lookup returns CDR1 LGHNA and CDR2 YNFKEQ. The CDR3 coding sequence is TGTGCCAGCAGCCAAGTCGGAGACAGGATCAGCTATGGCTACACCTTC. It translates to CASSQVGDRISYGYTF.

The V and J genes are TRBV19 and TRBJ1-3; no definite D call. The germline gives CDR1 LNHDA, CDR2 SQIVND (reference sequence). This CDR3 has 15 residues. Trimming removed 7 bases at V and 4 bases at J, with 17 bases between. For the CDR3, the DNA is TGTGCCAGTACGCTCGACTGGTTTAGAGGAAACACCATATATTTT. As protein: CASTLDWFRGNTIYF. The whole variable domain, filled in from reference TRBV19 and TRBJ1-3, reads DGGITQSPKYLFRKEGQNVTLSCEQNLNHDAMYWYRQDPGQGLRLIYYSQIVNDFQKGDIAEGYSVSREKKESFPLTVTSAQKNPTAFYLCASTLDWFRGNTIYFGEGSWLTVV.

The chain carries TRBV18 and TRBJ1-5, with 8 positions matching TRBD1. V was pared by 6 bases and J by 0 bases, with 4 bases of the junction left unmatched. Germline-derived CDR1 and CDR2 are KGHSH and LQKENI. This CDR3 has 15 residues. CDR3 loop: CASSSDRDSNQPQHF. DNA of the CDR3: TGTGCCAGCTCCTCGGACAGGGATAGCAATCAGCCCCAGCATTTT.

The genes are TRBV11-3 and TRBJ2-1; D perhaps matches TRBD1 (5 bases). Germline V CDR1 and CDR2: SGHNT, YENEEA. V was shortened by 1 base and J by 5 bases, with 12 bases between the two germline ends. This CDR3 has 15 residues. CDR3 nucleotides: TGTGCCAGCAGCTTAGGAATGTCCAGGGACAATGAGCAGTTCTTC. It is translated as CASSLGMSRDNEQFF.

CDR3 in amino acids: CASVLAPQGAEQFF. As DNA, the CDR3 is TGCGCCAGCGTCCTCGCCCCACAGGGGGCCGAGCAGTTCTTC. This chain uses TRBV5-1 with TRBJ2-1; 9 bases align to TRBD1. There are 14 residues in the CDR3. The J segment lost 10 bases and the V segment lost 7 bases, leaving 12 bases of the junction unmatched. CDR1 and CDR2 from the germline V gene are SGHRS and YFSETQ.

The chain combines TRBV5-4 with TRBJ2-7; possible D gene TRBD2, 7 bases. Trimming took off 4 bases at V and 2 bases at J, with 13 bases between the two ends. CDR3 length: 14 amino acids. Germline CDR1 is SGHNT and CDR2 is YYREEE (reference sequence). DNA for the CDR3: TGTGCCAGCAGCCCAGGAGGGGGGGCCTACGAGCAGTACTTC. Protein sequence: CASSPGGGAYEQYF.

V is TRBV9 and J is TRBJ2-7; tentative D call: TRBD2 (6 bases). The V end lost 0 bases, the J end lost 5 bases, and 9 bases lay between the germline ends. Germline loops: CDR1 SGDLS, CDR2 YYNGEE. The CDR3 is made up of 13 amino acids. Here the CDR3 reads CASSVVSGDEQYF. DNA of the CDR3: TGTGCCAGCAGCGTAGTGTCGGGGGACGAGCAGTACTTC.

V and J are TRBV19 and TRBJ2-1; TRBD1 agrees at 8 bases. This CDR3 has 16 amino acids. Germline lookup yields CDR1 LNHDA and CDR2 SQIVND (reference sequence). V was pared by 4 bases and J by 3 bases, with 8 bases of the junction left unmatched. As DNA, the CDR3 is TGTGCCAGTAGTACACCGGGGACAGGTTACTACAATGAGCAGTTCTTC. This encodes CASSTPGTGYYNEQFF.

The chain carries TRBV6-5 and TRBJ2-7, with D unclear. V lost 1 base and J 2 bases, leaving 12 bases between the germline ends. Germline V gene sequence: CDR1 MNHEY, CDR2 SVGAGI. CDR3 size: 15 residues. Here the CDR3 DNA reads TGTGCCAGCAGTTACTTGGATTCGGGTGCCTACGAGCAGTACTTC. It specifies CASSYLDSGAYEQYF.

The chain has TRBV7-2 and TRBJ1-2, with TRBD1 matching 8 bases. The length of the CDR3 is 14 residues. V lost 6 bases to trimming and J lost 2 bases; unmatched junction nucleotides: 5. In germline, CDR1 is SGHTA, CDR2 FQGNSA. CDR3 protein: CASRGDRWNYGYTF. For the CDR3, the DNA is TGTGCCAGCAGGGGGGACAGGTGGAACTATGGCTACACCTTC.

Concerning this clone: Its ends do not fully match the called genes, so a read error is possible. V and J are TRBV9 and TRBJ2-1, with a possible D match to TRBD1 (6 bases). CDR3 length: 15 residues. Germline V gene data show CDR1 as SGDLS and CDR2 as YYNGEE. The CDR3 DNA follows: TGTGCCAGCAGCTCAGGGGCTAACTCCGACAATGAGCAGTTCTTC. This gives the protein CASSSGANSDNEQFF.

The DNA for the CDR3 is TGTGCCAGCTCACCACCAAACAGGGAAAACACTGAAGCTTTCTTT. The encoded protein is CASSPPNRENTEAFF. The genes are TRBV18 and TRBJ1-1; TRBD1 might be the D (6 bases). Germline CDR1 reads KGHSH; CDR2 reads LQKENI. The CDR3 extends over 15 amino acids. Trimming removed 0 bases from V and 2 bases from J, with 10 bases in between.

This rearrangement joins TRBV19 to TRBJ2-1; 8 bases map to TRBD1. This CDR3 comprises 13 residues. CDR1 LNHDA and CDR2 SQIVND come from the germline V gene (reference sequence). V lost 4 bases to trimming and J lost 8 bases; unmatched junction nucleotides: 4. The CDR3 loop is CASSNRGSDEQFF. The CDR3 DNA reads TGTGCCAGTAGTAACAGGGGGTCCGATGAGCAGTTCTTC.

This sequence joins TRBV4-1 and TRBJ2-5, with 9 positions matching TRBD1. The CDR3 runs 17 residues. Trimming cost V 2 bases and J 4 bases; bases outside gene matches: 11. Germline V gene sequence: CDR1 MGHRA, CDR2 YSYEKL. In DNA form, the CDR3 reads TGCGCCAGCAGCCAACCATTACAGGGGGCCTTAAGAGAGACCCAGTACTTC. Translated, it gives CASSQPLQGALRETQYF.

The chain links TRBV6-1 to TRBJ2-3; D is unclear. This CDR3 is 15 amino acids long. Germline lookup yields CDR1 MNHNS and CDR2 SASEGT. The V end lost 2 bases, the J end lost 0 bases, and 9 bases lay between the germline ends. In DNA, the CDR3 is TGTGCCAGCAGTGAACAACCCACTAGCACAGATACGCAGTATTTT. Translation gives CASSEQPTSTDTQYF.

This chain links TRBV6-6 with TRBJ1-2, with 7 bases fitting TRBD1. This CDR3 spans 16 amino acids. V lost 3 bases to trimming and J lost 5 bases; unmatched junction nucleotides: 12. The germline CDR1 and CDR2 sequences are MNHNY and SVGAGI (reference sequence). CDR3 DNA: TGTGCCAGCAGTTATCGGCGACAGGGTGGATCTTATGGCTACACCTTC. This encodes CASSYRRQGGSYGYTF.